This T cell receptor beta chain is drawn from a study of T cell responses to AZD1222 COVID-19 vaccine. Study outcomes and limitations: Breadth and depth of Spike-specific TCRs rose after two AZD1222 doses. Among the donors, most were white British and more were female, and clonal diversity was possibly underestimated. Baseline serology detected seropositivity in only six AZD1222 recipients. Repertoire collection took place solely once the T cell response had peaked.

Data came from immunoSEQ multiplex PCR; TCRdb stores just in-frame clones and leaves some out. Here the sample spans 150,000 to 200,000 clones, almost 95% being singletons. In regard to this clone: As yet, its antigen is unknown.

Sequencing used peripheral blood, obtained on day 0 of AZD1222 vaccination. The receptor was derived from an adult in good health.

The CDR3 DNA reads as TGTGCCACCAGCAAAGGACTAGAGTCCGGGGAGCTGTTTTTT. Translated, it gives CATSKGLESGELFF. This chain uses TRBV15 with TRBJ2-2; 7 bases agree with TRBD2. This CDR3 contains 14 residues. In germline, CDR1 is LNHNV, CDR2 YYDKDF (reference sequence). Germline trimming cut 4 bases from V and 6 bases from J; bases unmatched to any gene: 5. The whole variable domain, filled in from reference TRBV15 and TRBJ2-2, reads DAMVIQNPRYQVTQFGKPVTLSCSQTLNHNVMYWYQQKSSQAPKLLFHYYDKDFNNEADTPDNFQSRRPNTSFCFLDIRSPGLGDTAMYLCATSKGLESGELFFGEGSRLTVL.